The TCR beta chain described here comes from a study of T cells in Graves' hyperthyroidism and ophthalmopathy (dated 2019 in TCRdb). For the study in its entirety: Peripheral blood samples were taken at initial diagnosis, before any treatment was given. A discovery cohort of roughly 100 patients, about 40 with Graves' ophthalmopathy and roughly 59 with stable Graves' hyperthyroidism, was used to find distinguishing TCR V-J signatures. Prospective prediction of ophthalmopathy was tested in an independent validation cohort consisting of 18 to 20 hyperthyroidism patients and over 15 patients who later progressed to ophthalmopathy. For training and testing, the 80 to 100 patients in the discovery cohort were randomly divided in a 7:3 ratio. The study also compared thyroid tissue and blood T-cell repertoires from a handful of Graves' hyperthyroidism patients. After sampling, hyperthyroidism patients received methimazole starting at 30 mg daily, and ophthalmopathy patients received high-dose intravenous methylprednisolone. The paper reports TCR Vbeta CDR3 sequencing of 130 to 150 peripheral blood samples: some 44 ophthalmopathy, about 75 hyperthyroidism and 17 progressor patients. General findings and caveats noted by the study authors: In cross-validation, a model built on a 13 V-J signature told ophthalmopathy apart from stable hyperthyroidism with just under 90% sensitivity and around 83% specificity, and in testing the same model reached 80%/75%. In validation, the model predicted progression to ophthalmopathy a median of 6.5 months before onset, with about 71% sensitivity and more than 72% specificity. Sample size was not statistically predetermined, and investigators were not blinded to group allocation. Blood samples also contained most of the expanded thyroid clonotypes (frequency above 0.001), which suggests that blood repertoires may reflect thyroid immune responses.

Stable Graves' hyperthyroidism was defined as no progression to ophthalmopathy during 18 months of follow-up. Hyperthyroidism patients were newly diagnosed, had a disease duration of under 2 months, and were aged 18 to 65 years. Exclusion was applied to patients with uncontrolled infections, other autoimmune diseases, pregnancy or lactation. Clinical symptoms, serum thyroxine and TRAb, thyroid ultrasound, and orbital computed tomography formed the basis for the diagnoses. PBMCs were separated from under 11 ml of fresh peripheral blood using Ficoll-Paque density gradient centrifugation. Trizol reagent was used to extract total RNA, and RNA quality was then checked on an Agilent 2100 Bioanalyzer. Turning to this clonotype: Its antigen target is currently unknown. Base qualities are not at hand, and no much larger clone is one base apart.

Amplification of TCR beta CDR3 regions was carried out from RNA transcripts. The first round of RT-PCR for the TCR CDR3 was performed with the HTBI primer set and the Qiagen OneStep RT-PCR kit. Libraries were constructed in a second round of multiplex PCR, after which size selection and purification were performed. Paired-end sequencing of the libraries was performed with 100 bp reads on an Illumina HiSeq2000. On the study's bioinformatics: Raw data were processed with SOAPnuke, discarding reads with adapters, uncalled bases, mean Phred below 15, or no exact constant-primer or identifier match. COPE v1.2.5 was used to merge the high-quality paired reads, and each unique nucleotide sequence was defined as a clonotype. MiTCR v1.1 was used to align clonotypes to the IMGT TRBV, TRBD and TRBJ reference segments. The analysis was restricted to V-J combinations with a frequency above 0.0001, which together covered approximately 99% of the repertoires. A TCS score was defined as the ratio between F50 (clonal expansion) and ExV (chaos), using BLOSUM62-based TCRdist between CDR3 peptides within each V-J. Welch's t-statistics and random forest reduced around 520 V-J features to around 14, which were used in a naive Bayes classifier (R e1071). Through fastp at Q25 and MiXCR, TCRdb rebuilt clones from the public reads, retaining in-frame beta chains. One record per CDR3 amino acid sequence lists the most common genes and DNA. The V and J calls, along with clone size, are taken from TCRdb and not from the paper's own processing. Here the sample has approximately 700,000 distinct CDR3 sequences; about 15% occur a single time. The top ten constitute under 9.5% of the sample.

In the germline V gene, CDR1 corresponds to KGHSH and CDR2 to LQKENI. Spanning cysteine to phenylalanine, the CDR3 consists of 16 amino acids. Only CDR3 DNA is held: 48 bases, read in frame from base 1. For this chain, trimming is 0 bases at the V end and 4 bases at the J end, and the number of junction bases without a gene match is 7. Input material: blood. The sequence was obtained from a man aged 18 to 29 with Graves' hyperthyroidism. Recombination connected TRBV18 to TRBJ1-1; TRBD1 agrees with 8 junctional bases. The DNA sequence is TGTGCCAGCTCACCACCTCTCAGGGGGCCGGGCACTGAAGCTTTCTTT. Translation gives CASSPPLRGPGTEAFF. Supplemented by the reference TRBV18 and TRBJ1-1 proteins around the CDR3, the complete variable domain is NAGVMQNPRHLVRRRGQEARLRCSPMKGHSHVYWYRQLPEEGLKFMVYLQKENIIDESGMPKERFSAEFPKEGPSILRIQQVVRGDSAAYFCASSPPLRGPGTEAFFGQGTRLTVV.